Below, 18 T cell receptor beta chains from the same sample are listed, as sequenced in a study of cytomegalovirus exposure and HLA in healthy donors. PCR used 60 Vbeta primers and 13 Jbeta primers. TCRdb's table, derived via immunoSEQ multiplex PCR, lists solely in-frame clones and lacks some. The sample has roughly 250,000 clones; roughly 70% are singletons. The sample comprised PBMCs. The receptors stem from a female donor in good health and CMV-seronegative.

This rearrangement joins TRBV6-5 to TRBJ2-5; 7 bases agree with TRBD2. With V trimmed by 6 bases and J by 8 bases, 12 bases remained unmatched. This CDR3 region has 14 residues. From germline, CDR1 is MNHEY and CDR2 SVGAGI. The CDR3 nucleotides are TGTGCCAGCAGAACAGCGGGGTGGGGAGACACCCAGTACTTC. Translated: CASRTAGWGDTQYF.

The gene calls are TRBV18 and TRBJ1-5; possible D gene TRBD1, 6 bases. CDR1 is KGHSH and CDR2 is LQKENI in the germline V gene. This CDR3 region has 15 residues. V lost 2 bases, J lost 11 bases, and 19 bases lay in between. The CDR3 DNA reads as TGTGCCAGCTCACCAGTGGACAGCGGGGGATCAGCCCAGCATTTT. This gives the protein CASSPVDSGGSAQHF. Based on the CDR3 plus reference TRBV18 and TRBJ1-5, the full variable domain is NAGVMQNPRHLVRRRGQEARLRCSPMKGHSHVYWYRQLPEEGLKFMVYLQKENIIDESGMPKERFSAEFPKEGPSILRIQQVVRGDSAAYFCASSPVDSGGSAQHFGDGTRLSIL.

A few counts support this clone. The chain employs TRBV6-1 and TRBJ1-5; 11 bases match TRBD1. The germline V gene encodes CDR1 MNHNS and CDR2 SASEGT. The CDR3 covers 15 residues. V gave up 10 bases and J gave up 2 bases; unmatched junction bases: 7. The CDR3 protein is CATQLGQGGNQPQHF. In DNA form, the CDR3 reads TGTGCCACCCAGCTGGGACAGGGGGGCAATCAGCCCCAGCATTTT.

This clone occurred a few times. The CDR3 DNA reads TGTGCCAGCAGGCCGACAGGGATGGGGTCTTTCTTT. Protein: CASRPTGMGSFF. The chain employs TRBV6-1 and TRBJ1-1, with 7 bases lining up with TRBD1. Losses at the gene ends were 6 bases for V and 12 bases for J; bases not matched to a gene: 10. The germline gives CDR1 MNHNS, CDR2 SASEGT. This CDR3 comprises 12 residues.

As for this clone: The junction does not match germline at one end; this may be a read error. This chain links TRBV7-9 with TRBJ2-2; 10 bases are shared with TRBD1. Germline loops: CDR1 SEHNR, CDR2 FQNEAQ (reference sequence). CDR3 length: 16 residues. Here the CDR3 reads CSSSGDRGLNTGELFF. The CDR3 DNA reads as TGTTCCAGCAGCGGAGACAGGGGGCTTAACACCGGGGAGCTGTTTTTT.

The J gene is TRBJ1-2, the V gene TRBV2; no clear D. The CDR3 sequence is 19 residues long. From germline, CDR1 is SNHLY and CDR2 FYNNEI. Trimming took 0 bases from V and 4 from J, leaving 24 bases between them. CDR3 residues: CASSEAKGDRLQTSYGYTF. CDR3 DNA sequence: TGTGCCAGCAGTGAAGCGAAGGGAGATAGGCTACAGACTTCCTATGGCTACACCTTC.

J is TRBJ2-5 and V is TRBV2, with a tentative D call TRBD1 (6 bases). The better agreement between TRBJ2-7 and the DNA end casts doubt on the J call. The CDR3 has 12 residues. CDR1 and CDR2 (germline): SNHLY, FYNNEI. The CDR3 here is CASSGGHYEQYF. The CDR3 DNA sequence: TGTGCCAGCAGTGGGGGACACTACGAGCAGTACTTC.

The chain combines TRBV4-2 with TRBJ2-1, with D unresolved. Germline V gene sequence: CDR1 LGHNA, CDR2 YNFKEQ. The CDR3 is 16 residues long. V shed 0 bases and J shed 2 bases, with 11 bases lying between them. The CDR3: CASSQEGAITYNEQFF. The CDR3 DNA reads as TGTGCCAGCAGCCAAGAAGGAGCGATTACCTACAATGAGCAGTTCTTC.

The rearrangement links TRBV9 to TRBJ1-2; perhaps TRBD1 as D (6 bases). The germline gives CDR1 SGDLS, CDR2 YYNGEE. V lost 2 bases and J 2 bases, leaving 13 bases between the germline ends. The CDR3 is made up of 15 amino acids. In DNA, the CDR3 is TGTGCCAGCAGCGTGGGGGGGACACCCAACTATGGCTACACCTTC. Protein product: CASSVGGTPNYGYTF. Looking up the rest from reference TRBV9 and TRBJ1-2 gives the full variable domain: DSGVTQTPKHLITATGQRVTLRCSPRSGDLSVYWYQQSLDQGLQFLIQYYNGEERAKGNILERFSAQQFPDLHSELNLSSLELGDSALYFCASSVGGTPNYGYTFGSGTRLTVV.

The chain joins TRBV19 to TRBJ2-7; a weak D match, TRBD2 (6 bases). Germline assignment: CDR1 LNHDA and CDR2 SQIVND (reference sequence). V dropped 3 bases and J dropped 3 bases, with 9 bases sitting between them. The CDR3 totals 13 residues. The CDR3: CASSITAGYEQYF. As DNA, the CDR3 is TGTGCCAGTAGTATCACAGCGGGCTACGAGCAGTACTTC.

The V gene is TRBV29-1, the J gene TRBJ2-7, with 10 positions matching TRBD2. From germline, CDR1 is SQVTM and CDR2 ANQGSEA. J lost 1 base, V lost 3 bases, and 6 bases had no gene match. This CDR3 comprises 15 residues. The CDR3 loop reads CSVEDEAGGSYEQYF. DNA for the CDR3: TGCAGCGTTGAGGATGAAGCGGGAGGGTCCTACGAGCAGTACTTC.

V is TRBV7-9 and J is TRBJ2-3; the match to TRBD2 covers 8 bases. After removal of 1 base from V and 4 bases from J, the junction contained 4 bases not matched to a gene. CDR1 and CDR2 from the germline V gene are SEHNR and FQNEAQ (reference sequence). This CDR3 region has 15 residues. CDR3 residues: CASSLVAGGPDTQYF. The CDR3 DNA reads TGTGCCAGCAGCTTAGTGGCGGGAGGCCCAGATACGCAGTATTTT.

As DNA, the CDR3 is TGTGCCAGTAGTACCCCCCCCGGGGGAGGGGCGGGATATTTGGATACGCAGTATTTT. Protein product: CASSTPPGGGAGYLDTQYF. The chain carries TRBV19 and TRBJ2-3; 7 positions agree with TRBD2. This CDR3 contains 19 residues. Per the germline V gene, CDR1 is LNHDA and CDR2 is SQIVND (reference sequence). The junction had 22 bases not matched to a gene; V was cut back by 4 bases and J by 6 bases.

This clone was detected once. The chain has TRBV11-3 and TRBJ1-5, with a tentative D call TRBD1 (5 bases). Trimming took off 8 bases at V and 0 bases at J, with 14 bases between the two ends. Germline lookup yields CDR1 SGHNT and CDR2 YENEEA. The length of the CDR3 is 15 residues. This CDR3 reads CASPRRDYSNQPQHF. The CDR3, as DNA: TGTGCCAGCCCGCGCAGGGATTATAGCAATCAGCCCCAGCATTTT.

V gene TRBV10-3 combines with J gene TRBJ1-4; maybe TRBD1 (5 bases). Germline CDR1 and CDR2: ENHRY and SYGVKD. V lost 4 bases and J lost 8, with 17 bases in between. The CDR3 extends over 15 amino acids. The CDR3 DNA sequence: TGTGCCATCAGTGGCTCCGGGGCGGAGGGAGAAAAACTGTTTTTT. The encoded protein is CAISGSGAEGEKLFF.

The gene calls are TRBV7-3 and TRBJ1-1; 9 bases match TRBD1. The germline V gene encodes CDR1 SGHTA and CDR2 FQGTGA. Losses at the gene ends were 5 bases for V and 4 bases for J; bases not matched to a gene: 5. CDR3 size: 14 residues. The CDR3 spells CASSAQGAGTEAFF. CDR3 nucleotide sequence: TGTGCCAGCAGCGCACAGGGGGCCGGCACTGAAGCTTTCTTT.

As regards this clone: The junction shows a germline mismatch at one end, possibly a read error. The CDR3 spells CSSSPAGPGNTIYF. CDR3 sequence (DNA): TGTTCCAGCAGCCCCGCAGGCCCTGGAAACACCATATATTTT. The J gene is TRBJ1-3, the V gene TRBV7-9; D is undetermined. The length of the CDR3 is 14 residues. Germline CDR1 and CDR2: SEHNR and FQNEAQ (reference sequence).

This clone has just one count. The J gene is TRBJ2-1, the V gene TRBV5-6; 9 bases align to TRBD2. The germline V gene encodes CDR1 SGHDT and CDR2 YYEEEE. This CDR3 spans 14 amino acids. V shed 2 bases and J 8 bases; nucleotides not matched to a gene: 5. The CDR3 DNA is TGTGCCAGCAGCTTAGCGGGAGGACCGGATGAGCAGTTCTTC. Encoded protein: CASSLAGGPDEQFF.